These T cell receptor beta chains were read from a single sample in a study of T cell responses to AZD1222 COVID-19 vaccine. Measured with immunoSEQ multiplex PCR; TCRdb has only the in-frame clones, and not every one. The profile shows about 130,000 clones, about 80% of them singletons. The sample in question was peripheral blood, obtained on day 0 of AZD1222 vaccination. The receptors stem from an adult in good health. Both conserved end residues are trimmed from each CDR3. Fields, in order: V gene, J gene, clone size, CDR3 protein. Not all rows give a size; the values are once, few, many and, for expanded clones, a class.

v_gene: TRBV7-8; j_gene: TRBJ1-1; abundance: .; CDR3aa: ASSLAVGTEAF
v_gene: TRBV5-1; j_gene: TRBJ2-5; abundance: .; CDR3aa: ASSLGELGETQY
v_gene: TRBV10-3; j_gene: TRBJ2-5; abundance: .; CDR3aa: ATSGTREETQY
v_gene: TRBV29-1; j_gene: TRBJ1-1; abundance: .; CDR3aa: SVKFGAEAF
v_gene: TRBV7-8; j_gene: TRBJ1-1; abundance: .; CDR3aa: ASSLRGGAEAF
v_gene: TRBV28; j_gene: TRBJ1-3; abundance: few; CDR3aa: ASSLRTSFSGNTIY
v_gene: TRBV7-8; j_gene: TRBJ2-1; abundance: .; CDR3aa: ASRRGKRGDPPNNEQF
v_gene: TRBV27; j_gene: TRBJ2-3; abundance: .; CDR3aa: ASSFGREVRGDTQY
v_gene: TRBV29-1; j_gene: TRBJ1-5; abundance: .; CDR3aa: SVEGTRGQPQH
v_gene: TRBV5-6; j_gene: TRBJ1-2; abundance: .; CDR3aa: ASSPLGRARQGYT
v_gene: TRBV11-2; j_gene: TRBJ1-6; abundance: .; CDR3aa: ASSLPRTGMGSYNSPLH
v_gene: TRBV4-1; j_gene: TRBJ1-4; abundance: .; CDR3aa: ASSQPQDRRPFLF
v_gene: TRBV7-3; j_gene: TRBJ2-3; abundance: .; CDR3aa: ASSLGTSGASAS
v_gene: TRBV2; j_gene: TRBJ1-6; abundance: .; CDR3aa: ASSPMTGGDSPLH
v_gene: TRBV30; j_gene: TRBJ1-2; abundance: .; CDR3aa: AWDRQGRSGYT
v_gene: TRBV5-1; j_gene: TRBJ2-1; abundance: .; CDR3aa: ASRDARTGQHEQF
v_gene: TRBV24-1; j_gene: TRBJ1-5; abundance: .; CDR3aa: ATSDSGTPNQPQH
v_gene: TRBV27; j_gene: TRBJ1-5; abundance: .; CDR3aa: ASSSIRDLYSNQPQH
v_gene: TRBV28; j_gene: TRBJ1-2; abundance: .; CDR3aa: ASSLLMRGTNGYT
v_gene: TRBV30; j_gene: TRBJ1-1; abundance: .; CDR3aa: AWTRTGILGTTEAF
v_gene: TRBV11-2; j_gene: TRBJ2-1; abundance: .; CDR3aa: ASGQGYRGDNEQF
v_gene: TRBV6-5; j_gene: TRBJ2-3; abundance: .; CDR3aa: ASRVKSGNTQY
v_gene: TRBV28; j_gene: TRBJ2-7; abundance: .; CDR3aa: ASSFSSSYEQY
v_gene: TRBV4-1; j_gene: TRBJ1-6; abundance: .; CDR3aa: ASSQVDGALSSYNSPLH
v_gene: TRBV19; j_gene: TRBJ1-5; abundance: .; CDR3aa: ASSIGQGYSSNQPQH
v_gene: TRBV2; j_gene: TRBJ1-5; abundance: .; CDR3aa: ASSAGRGNQPQH
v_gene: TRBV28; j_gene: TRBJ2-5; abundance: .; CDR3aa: ASSPLTALGTVQETQY
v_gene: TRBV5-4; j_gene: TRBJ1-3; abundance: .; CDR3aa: ASSSGQSSGNTIY
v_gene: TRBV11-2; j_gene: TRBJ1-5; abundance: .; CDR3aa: ASSLGRVNQPQH
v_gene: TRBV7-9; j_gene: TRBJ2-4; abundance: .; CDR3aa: ASSLGRDGIQY
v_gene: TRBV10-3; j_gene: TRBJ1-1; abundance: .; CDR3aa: AISRLGGEAF
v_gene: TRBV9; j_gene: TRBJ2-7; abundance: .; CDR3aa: ASSVGLGGASIEEQY
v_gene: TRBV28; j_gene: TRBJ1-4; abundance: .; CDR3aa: ASSVDREGKLF
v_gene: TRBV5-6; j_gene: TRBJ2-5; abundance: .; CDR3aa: ASSLISARETQY
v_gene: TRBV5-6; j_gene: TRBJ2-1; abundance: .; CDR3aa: ASSFFTGGSYNEQF